The 3 T cell receptor beta chains below all came from one sample that was sequenced in a study of post-analysis software for immune sequencing data. The study, taken as a whole, reports: With TRBV5-6, TRBV5-1 and TRBV20-1 included, roughly five TRBV segments were more frequent in patients than in controls.

Unique molecular identifiers had been added to the TCR beta cDNA libraries. TCRdb itself ran the PCR reads through MiXCR, one entry per CDR3 protein. The repertoire holds over 700,000 distinct CDR3 sequences, with around 27% as singletons. These receptors lack a known antigen. Sequenced: blood. The receptors shown here come from a girl between 10 and 17 years old with multiple sclerosis.

The chain combines TRBV5-6 with TRBJ2-1; D ambiguous. V lost 4 bases to trimming and J lost 7 bases, with 9 bases between them. Germline CDR1 is SGHDT and CDR2 is YYEEEE. The CDR3 contains 12 residues. The CDR3 reads CASSPLRNEQFF. CDR3 nucleotides: TGTGCCAGCAGCCCATTACGGAATGAGCAGTTCTTC.

This clonotype has ten or more counts. J is TRBJ2-7 and V is TRBV27; D not resolved. The CDR3 runs 11 residues. V lost 4 bases and J lost 4, with 5 bases in between. Germline lookup yields CDR1 MNHEY and CDR2 SMNVEV (reference sequence). CDR3 DNA sequence: TGTGCCAGCAGTTCGGGTTACGAGCAGTACTTC. Amino acid sequence: CASSSGYEQYF.

The chain has TRBV15 and TRBJ1-1; tentative D call: TRBD1 (5 bases). The ends were cut back, 1 base at V and 4 bases at J, with 25 bases in the middle. CDR1 LNHNV and CDR2 YYDKDF come from the germline V gene (reference sequence). The CDR3 is 19 residues long. CDR3 in amino acids: CATSRVGGGETVGGTEAFF. DNA of the CDR3: TGTGCCACCAGCAGAGTGGGGGGAGGGGAAACAGTCGGAGGCACTGAAGCTTTCTTT. The full variable domain, with the rest looked up from reference TRBV15 and TRBJ1-1, is DAMVIQNPRYQVTQFGKPVTLSCSQTLNHNVMYWYQQKSSQAPKLLFHYYDKDFNNEADTPDNFQSRRPNTSFCFLDIRSPGLGDTAMYLCATSRVGGGETVGGTEAFFGQGTRLTVV.